The 15 T cell receptor beta chains reported below all come from one sample, sequenced in a study of shared clonotypes between healthy human individuals. Assay used: immunoSEQ multiplex PCR; TCRdb lists only in-frame clones, some missing. Of roughly 2.4 million clones in the sample, approximately 96% are singletons; the top ten hold 0.13%. The source material was naive CD4+ T cells sorted from blood. Subset specified: CD45RA+ positively selected. All receptors come from a man younger than 35 in good health.

This chain uses TRBV7-2 with TRBJ1-1; no clear D. The CDR3 runs 13 residues. Germline V gives CDR1 SGHTA, CDR2 FQGNSA. V lost 1 base to trimming and J lost 11 bases, with 14 bases between them. This CDR3 reads CASSLGVKGWAFF. CDR3 sequence (DNA): TGTGCCAGCAGCTTAGGGGTTAAGGGTTGGGCTTTCTTT.

This CDR3 reads CSAMHSDTQYF. The DNA for the CDR3 is TGCAGTGCTATGCATTCAGATACGCAGTATTTT. J is TRBJ2-3 and V is TRBV20-1; D ambiguous. Trimming took off 4 bases at V and 4 bases at J, with 6 bases between the two ends. The CDR3 is 11 amino acids. In germline, CDR1 is DFQATT, CDR2 SNEGSKA (reference sequence).

This sequence joins TRBV11-2 and TRBJ2-5; no clear D. The CDR3 sequence is 14 residues long. CDR1 and CDR2 (germline): SGHAT, FQNNGV. V was shortened by 3 bases and J by 5 bases, with 13 bases between the two germline ends. CDR3 residues: CASSFGPAWETQYF. CDR3 DNA: TGTGCCAGCAGCTTCGGCCCAGCCTGGGAGACCCAGTACTTC.

The V gene is TRBV18, the J gene TRBJ1-6; no clear D. CDR1 KGHSH and CDR2 LQKENI come from the germline V gene. The CDR3 runs 14 residues. The germline V and J ends were trimmed by 3 bases and 7 bases, with 10 bases remaining between them. This CDR3 is CASSPFGENSPLHF. The CDR3 DNA reads TGTGCCAGCTCACCTTTTGGGGAGAATTCACCCCTCCACTTT. Together with reference TRBV18 and TRBJ1-6, the CDR3 gives the full variable domain: NAGVMQNPRHLVRRRGQEARLRCSPMKGHSHVYWYRQLPEEGLKFMVYLQKENIIDESGMPKERFSAEFPKEGPSILRIQQVVRGDSAAYFCASSPFGENSPLHFGNGTRLTVT.

V gene TRBV2 combines with J gene TRBJ2-7; D possibly corresponds to TRBD1 (5 bases). The CDR3 runs to 12 residues. Germline V CDR1 and CDR2: SNHLY, FYNNEI. With 6 bases removed from V and 5 bases from J, the gap between germline ends came to 11 bases. The DNA for the CDR3 is TGTGCCAGCAGGGGGCTCCAAAACGAGCAGTACTTC. Translation gives CASRGLQNEQYF.

The genes are TRBV7-3 and TRBJ1-6; a possible D gene is TRBD1 (5 bases). Trimming took 3 bases from V and 9 from J, leaving 15 bases between them. This CDR3 region has 15 residues. Germline V gene lookup returns CDR1 SGHTA and CDR2 FQGTGA. The DNA of the CDR3 is TGTGCCAGCAGCTTTTCGCCAGGGAAGGGTTCACCCCTCCACTTT. Amino acids: CASSFSPGKGSPLHF. The full variable domain, in which reference TRBV7-3 and TRBJ1-6 provide the parts outside the CDR3, is GAGVSQTPSNKVTEKGKYVELRCDPISGHTALYWYRQSLGQGPEFLIYFQGTGAADDSGLPNDRFFAVRPEGSVSTLKIQRTERGDSAVYLCASSFSPGKGSPLHFGNGTRLTVT.

V and J are TRBV2 and TRBJ2-2; D possibly uses TRBD1 or TRBD2 (5 bases each). This CDR3 has 17 amino acids. Germline CDR1 and CDR2: SNHLY and FYNNEI. Trimming removed 3 bases from V and 6 bases from J, with 20 bases in between. The CDR3 spells CASSERAGPGIPGELFF. CDR3 nucleotides: TGTGCCAGCAGTGAGAGGGCAGGGCCGGGGATTCCCGGGGAGCTGTTTTTT.

This clone appeared a single time. The chain is built from TRBV7-9 and TRBJ1-1; D is unresolved. Trimming cost V 5 bases and J 11 bases, with 9 bases left between them. The germline CDR1 and CDR2 sequences are SEHNR and FQNEAQ (reference sequence). The CDR3 totals 10 residues. The CDR3 is CASSGEGAFF. The CDR3 DNA reads as TGTGCCAGCAGCGGTGAGGGCGCTTTCTTT.

This clone was observed a single time. V is TRBV5-1 and J is TRBJ2-2; D ambiguous. V lost 6 bases to trimming and J lost 2 bases, with 11 bases between them. This CDR3 has 14 residues. Looked up from germline, CDR1 is SGHRS and CDR2 is YFSETQ. The CDR3 DNA reads TGCGCCAGCACCCCCAGCCCCAACACCGGGGAGCTGTTTTTT. Translating gives CASTPSPNTGELFF.

Here the CDR3 reads CASSLIGQGTEAFF. The DNA of the CDR3 is TGTGCCAGCAGCTTAATTGGTCAGGGCACTGAAGCTTTCTTT. The chain combines TRBV7-3 with TRBJ1-1; D may be TRBD1 (5 bases). Trimming took off 1 base at V and 4 bases at J, with 10 bases between the two ends. CDR1 is SGHTA and CDR2 is FQGTGA in the germline V gene. The CDR3 spans 14 residues.

This sequence joins TRBV28 and TRBJ2-5; D is undetermined. The CDR3 has 15 residues. The germline V gene has CDR1 MDHEN and CDR2 SYDVKM. Trimming took off 3 bases at V and 5 bases at J, with 16 bases between the two ends. In nucleotides, the CDR3 is TGTGCCAGCAGTTTTGATCCGGGTCAGTGGGAGACCCAGTACTTC. This gives the protein CASSFDPGQWETQYF.

This clone appeared a single time. The chain employs TRBV27 and TRBJ2-1, with 11 bases lining up with TRBD1. With 2 bases clipped from V and 6 bases from J, the junction kept 6 bases outside the gene matches. Germline CDR1 is MNHEY and CDR2 is SMNVEV (reference sequence). There are 16 residues in the CDR3. In DNA form, the CDR3 reads TGTGCCAGCAGTTTACGAGGGACAGGGGGGACCAATGAGCAGTTCTTC. It codes for CASSLRGTGGTNEQFF.

V and J are TRBV30 and TRBJ2-2; no definite D call. Germline V gene data show CDR1 as GTSNPN and CDR2 as SVGIG (reference sequence). The CDR3 sequence is 14 residues long. V dropped 0 bases and J dropped 2 bases, with 7 bases sitting between them. The CDR3 sequence is CAWSVSINTGELFF. The CDR3 nucleotides read TGTGCCTGGAGTGTATCTATCAACACCGGGGAGCTGTTTTTT.

The chain couples TRBV5-6 to TRBJ2-3; TRBD2 might be the D (6 bases). This CDR3 contains 13 residues. Trimming removed 7 bases from V and 3 bases from J, with 12 bases in between. From germline, CDR1 is SGHDT and CDR2 YYEEEE. CDR3 bases: TGTGCCAGCTCTGAGGGAGGAACAGATACGCAGTATTTT. Amino acids: CASSEGGTDTQYF.

This clone was picked up a small number of times. The V gene is TRBV2, the J gene TRBJ2-2; TRBD2 agrees at 10 bases. Germline V gene lookup returns CDR1 SNHLY and CDR2 FYNNEI. CDR3 length: 15 amino acids. After removal of 8 bases from V and 2 bases from J, the junction contained 5 bases not matched to a gene. The CDR3 is CASVLAGVNTGELFF. The CDR3 DNA is TGTGCCAGCGTGCTAGCGGGGGTTAACACCGGGGAGCTGTTTTTT. The entire variable domain, with the rest obtained from reference TRBV2 and TRBJ2-2, is as follows: EPEVTQTPSHQVTQMGQEVILRCVPISNHLYFYWYRQILGQKVEFLVSFYNNEISEKSEIFDDQFSVERPDGSNFTLKIRSTKLEDSAMYFCASVLAGVNTGELFFGEGSRLTVL.